What follows are 9 T cell receptor beta chains derived from one specimen sequenced in a study of tumor and adjacent non-tumor tissue in lung cancer. This sample's RNA came from whole unsorted tissue. This non-tumor lung sample came from over 3 cm beyond the tumor edge. TCRbeta libraries were built with three rounds of nested PCR, modified from ARM-PCR. In TCRdb, the multiplex PCR reads were re-called with MiXCR into one record per CDR3 protein. The sample includes some 99,000 distinct CDR3 sequences, about 65% of them seen just once. The source material was distant non-tumor lung tissue. All receptors derive from a man aged 55 to 70 with non-small cell lung cancer.

This clonotype was counted ten times or more. This may arise from a read error, as a much more abundant clone is one base away. The chain combines TRBV4-3 with TRBJ2-1; D is unclear. Germline-derived CDR1 and CDR2 are LGHNA and YSLEER. The CDR3 consists of 13 residues. This chain's CDR3 is CASNQEERTEQFF. DNA for the CDR3: TGCGCCAGCAACCAAGAAGAACGGACGGAGCAGTTCTTC.

This clonotype was counted ten times or more. The chain uses TRBV5-1 and TRBJ2-5; TRBD2 matches 8 bases. The V gene end was trimmed by 7 bases and the J gene end by 4 bases; junction bases not matched to a gene: 15. Germline V gene sequence: CDR1 SGHRS, CDR2 YFSETQ. The CDR3 loop spans 16 amino acids. This chain's CDR3 is CASPTERGRRGETQYF. CDR3 DNA: TGCGCCAGCCCGACCGAGCGGGGGCGTAGGGGAGAGACCCAGTACTTC.

This clonotype was detected ten times or more. The chain combines TRBV4-1 with TRBJ2-6, with no clear D. Trimming took off 0 bases at V and 1 base at J, with 16 bases between the two ends. Germline V gene lookup returns CDR1 MGHRA and CDR2 YSYEKL. CDR3 size: 19 residues. The CDR3 loop reads CASSQDLGPAFSGANVLTF. The DNA for the CDR3 is TGCGCCAGCAGCCAAGATCTTGGGCCAGCTTTTTCTGGGGCCAACGTCCTGACTTTC.

In regard to this clonotype: One junction end disagrees with the germline gene, perhaps due to a read error. The genes are TRBV4-3 and TRBJ1-2; D may be TRBD1 (5 bases). CDR1 and CDR2 from the germline V gene are LGHNA and YSLEER. The CDR3 contains 14 residues. Here the CDR3 DNA reads TGCCCCAGCAGCCAAGGTCTGGACAAGTTCCCGCGCACCTTC. Translated, it gives CPSSQGLDKFPRTF.

To note about this clonotype: A junction boundary mismatches the germline segment, possibly from a read error. This chain uses TRBV6-1 with TRBJ2-3, with D hard to call. CDR3 size: 13 residues. CDR1 and CDR2 (germline): MNHNS, SASEGT. CDR3: CASSETYTNTQYF. CDR3 in DNA: TGCGCCAGCAGTGAAACGTACACAAATACGCAGTATTTT.

With regard to this clonotype: At one boundary the junction diverges from the germline segment, which might be a read error. J is TRBJ1-2 and V is TRBV19; possible D gene TRBD1, 5 bases. Germline V gene lookup returns CDR1 LNHDA and CDR2 SQIVND (reference sequence). This CDR3 has 15 amino acids. The CDR3 DNA is TGTGCCAGTACTATAGGCCTACGACAGCCCTATGGCTACACCTTC. Its translation: CASTIGLRQPYGYTF.

The V gene is TRBV11-3, the J gene TRBJ2-2, with 7 nucleotides matching TRBD1. The V segment lost 5 bases and the J segment 8 bases; nucleotides outside the gene matches: 11. The CDR3 contains 15 residues. Germline V lookup: CDR1 SGHNT, CDR2 YENEEA. CDR3 amino acids: CASSNDRALTGELFF. Here the CDR3 DNA reads TGTGCCAGCAGCAATGACAGGGCTCTCACGGGGGAGCTGTTTTTT.

This clonotype was seen a handful of times. This chain links TRBV5-1 with TRBJ2-5, with no clear D. CDR3 length: 12 residues. Trimming stripped 4 bases from V and 4 bases from J, with 8 bases between. Germline V lookup: CDR1 SGHRS, CDR2 YFSETQ. CDR3 sequence reads: CASSPQAETQYF. The CDR3 nucleotides are TGCGCCAGCAGCCCTCAGGCAGAGACCCAGTACTTC.

Turning to this clonotype: Since no conserved phenylalanine or tryptophan closes the CDR3, a read error is the likely cause. The gene calls are TRBV10-2 and TRBJ1-5; D ambiguous. V shed 6 bases and J shed 0 bases, with 12 bases lying between them. The CDR3 covers 15 residues. Germline assignment: CDR1 WSHSY and CDR2 SAAADI. CDR3 DNA: TGCGCCAGCAGCCGGACGGGGAATAGCAATCAGCCCCAGCATTAT. Encoded protein: CASSRTGNSNQPQHY.